A single sample gave rise to the 11 T cell receptor beta chains below, sequenced in a study of cytomegalovirus exposure and HLA in healthy donors. PCR amplification relied on 60 Vbeta primers (plus 13 Jbeta primers). The data were produced by immunoSEQ multiplex PCR, yet TCRdb's version contains in-frame clones alone and is incomplete. The table includes around 100,000 clones, over 60% detected once. Sequenced input: PBMCs. The source is a female donor in good health and CMV-seropositive.

Here the CDR3 DNA reads TGTGCCAGCAGCTTAAGCGGTAACAGGGGAGAGACCCAGTACTTC. Translated: CASSLSGNRGETQYF. The chain has TRBV7-3 and TRBJ2-5; 7 bases agree with TRBD1. There are 15 residues in the CDR3. V shed 1 base, J shed 4 bases, and the junction held 6 bases outside the gene matches. Germline V gene data show CDR1 as SGHTA and CDR2 as FQGTGA.

The table lists this clone with a count of one. The chain carries TRBV4-1 and TRBJ2-5; D remains unclear. Deletions cut 0 bases from V and 4 bases from J, with 12 bases between. Looked up from germline, CDR1 is MGHRA and CDR2 is YSYEKL. The length of the CDR3 is 15 residues. The CDR3 DNA follows: TGCGCCAGCAGCCAAGAAGGCCTAGTCGGAGAGACCCAGTACTTC. Encoded protein: CASSQEGLVGETQYF.

The genes are TRBV19 and TRBJ2-3; 8 bases fit TRBD2. Per the germline V gene, CDR1 is LNHDA and CDR2 is SQIVND (reference sequence). The V gene end was trimmed by 4 bases and the J gene end by 2 bases; junction bases not matched to a gene: 17. The CDR3 sequence is 19 residues long. For the CDR3, the DNA is TGTGCCAGTAGTAGAGCTAAACTAGCGGCAGGAATGAACACAGATACGCAGTATTTT. It encodes CASSRAKLAAGMNTDTQYF.

The chain carries TRBV6-5 and TRBJ1-2; D is possibly TRBD1 (6 bases). The V gene lost 0 bases and the J gene lost 4 bases, with 6 bases spanning the gap. The CDR3 extends over 13 amino acids. Germline V gene data show CDR1 as MNHEY and CDR2 as SVGAGI. DNA for the CDR3: TGTGCCAGCAGTTACTCGACAGGCTATGGCTACACCTTC. Residues: CASSYSTGYGYTF.

The V call is TRBV5-1, the J call TRBJ2-1; TRBD1 aligns across 10 bases. Germline-derived CDR1 and CDR2 are SGHRS and YFSETQ. This CDR3 spans 15 amino acids. The junction had 6 bases not matched to a gene; V was cut back by 2 bases and J by 7 bases. CDR3 in amino acids: CASSFGDRGPNEQFF. The CDR3 DNA reads TGCGCCAGCAGCTTTGGGGACAGGGGACCTAATGAGCAGTTCTTC.

V is TRBV19 and J is TRBJ1-2, with D perhaps matching TRBD1 (5 bases). The CDR3 has 12 amino acids. Trimming shortened V by 7 bases and J by 2 bases, and 8 bases separated the two germline ends. Germline values: CDR1 LNHDA, CDR2 SQIVND (reference sequence). For the CDR3, the DNA is TGTGCCAGTAATACAGGCAACTATGGCTACACCTTC. Translation: CASNTGNYGYTF.

J is TRBJ2-1 and V is TRBV7-3; 9 nucleotides match TRBD2. Germline V lookup: CDR1 SGHTA, CDR2 FQGTGA. The V gene end was trimmed by 7 bases and the J gene end by 1 base; junction bases not matched to a gene: 14. The CDR3 is 18 amino acids. The CDR3 loop reads CASTLPRVAGVSYNEQFF. CDR3 nucleotides: TGTGCCAGCACCTTGCCGAGAGTAGCGGGAGTATCCTACAATGAGCAGTTCTTC.

This clone has just one count. One junction end disagrees with the germline gene, perhaps due to a read error. The rearrangement uses TRBV6-6 and TRBJ1-1; 9 bases align to TRBD1. The CDR3 is 11 amino acids. The germline gives CDR1 MNHNY, CDR2 SVGAGI (reference sequence). The CDR3 loop is CAGSFDRGAFF. The DNA for the CDR3 is TGTGCCGGCAGCTTCGACAGGGGGGCTTTCTTT.

V and J are TRBV9 and TRBJ2-1; 8 positions match TRBD2. V lost 1 base and J lost 3; bases outside the gene matches: 12. The CDR3 is made up of 18 amino acids. The germline gives CDR1 SGDLS, CDR2 YYNGEE. CDR3 bases: TGTGCCAGCAGCGTATATCAACAAGCGGGGGATCTCTACAATGAGCAGTTCTTC. Its protein product is CASSVYQQAGDLYNEQFF. The full variable domain, its missing parts supplied by reference TRBV9 and TRBJ2-1, is DSGVTQTPKHLITATGQRVTLRCSPRSGDLSVYWYQQSLDQGLQFLIQYYNGEERAKGNILERFSAQQFPDLHSELNLSSLELGDSALYFCASSVYQQAGDLYNEQFFGPGTRLTVL.

The CDR3 here is CASSQDQGLSGNTIYF. The CDR3 nucleotides are TGTGCCAGCAGCCAAGATCAGGGCCTCTCTGGAAACACCATATATTTT. The chain links TRBV4-2 to TRBJ1-3; D perhaps matches TRBD1 (5 bases). Germline lookup yields CDR1 LGHNA and CDR2 YNFKEQ. This CDR3 region has 16 residues. Trimming pared 0 bases from V and 0 bases from J, leaving 9 bases between.

CDR3 residues: CSARSQDELFF. The CDR3 DNA is TGCAGTGCTAGGTCACAGGATGAACTGTTTTTT. The V gene is TRBV20-1, the J gene TRBJ1-4; D might be TRBD1 (5 bases). Germline V lookup: CDR1 DFQATT, CDR2 SNEGSKA (reference sequence). V was shortened by 3 bases and J by 12 bases, with 11 bases between the two germline ends. The CDR3 length is 11 residues.